This is a list of T cell receptor beta chains from one sample in a study of blood T cell repertoires in COVID-19. TCRdb's table, derived via immunoSEQ multiplex PCR, lists solely in-frame clones and lacks some. The sample yields 200,000 to 250,000 clones, around nine tenths seen once. The material sequenced was peripheral blood. The receptors stem from a woman aged 40 to 50 with acute or convalescent COVID-19. The CDR3 runs from the conserved cysteine through the conserved F or W. Fields, in order: J gene, D gene, clone size, CDR3 length, V gene, CDR3 protein, CDR3 DNA. The D gene is left open where the match is weak. For some rows the clone size is stated as once, few or many, or as a class when expanded; others skip it.

j_call: TRBJ2-2; d_call: .; clone_size: .; cdr3_length: 14; v_call: TRBV7-9; cdr3_aa: CASSLHRVPGELFF; cdr3_nt: TGTGCCAGCAGCCTCCACAGGGTTCCCGGGGAGCTGTTTTTT
j_call: TRBJ1-1; d_call: .; clone_size: .; cdr3_length: 12; v_call: TRBV5-5; cdr3_aa: CASSFFDTEAFF; cdr3_nt: TGTGCCAGCAGCTTCTTTGACACTGAAGCTTTCTTT
j_call: TRBJ1-2; d_call: TRBD1; clone_size: .; cdr3_length: 15; v_call: TRBV7-3; cdr3_aa: CASSLGTGLNYGYTF; cdr3_nt: TGTGCCAGCAGCTTAGGGACAGGCCTCAACTATGGCTACACCTTC
j_call: TRBJ1-2; d_call: TRBD1; clone_size: .; cdr3_length: 15; v_call: TRBV3-1/TRBV3-2; cdr3_aa: CASSSPHRGHYGYTF; cdr3_nt: TGTGCCAGCAGCTCCCCCCACAGGGGACACTATGGCTACACCTTC
j_call: TRBJ2-1; d_call: .; clone_size: .; cdr3_length: 13; v_call: TRBV27; cdr3_aa: CASSSGLYNEQFF; cdr3_nt: TGTGCCAGCAGTTCAGGTCTCTACAATGAGCAGTTCTTC
j_call: TRBJ2-5; d_call: TRBD1; clone_size: .; cdr3_length: 16; v_call: TRBV4-2; cdr3_aa: CASSPSPGTGGETQYF; cdr3_nt: TGTGCCAGCAGCCCATCCCCCGGGACAGGGGGAGAGACCCAGTACTTC
j_call: TRBJ1-2; d_call: TRBD1; clone_size: .; cdr3_length: 15; v_call: TRBV5-1; cdr3_aa: CASSQGQGAYYGYTF; cdr3_nt: TGCGCCAGCAGCCAAGGACAGGGGGCTTACTATGGCTACACCTTC
j_call: TRBJ2-5; d_call: .; clone_size: .; cdr3_length: 12; v_call: TRBV2; cdr3_aa: CASTKDSLTQYF; cdr3_nt: TGTGCCAGCACTAAGGACAGCCTGACCCAGTACTTC
j_call: TRBJ2-5; d_call: TRBD1; clone_size: .; cdr3_length: 16; v_call: TRBV5-6; cdr3_aa: CASSLSPGTVKETQYF; cdr3_nt: TGTGCCAGCAGCCTGAGCCCCGGGACAGTGAAAGAGACCCAGTACTTC
j_call: TRBJ1-1; d_call: TRBD1; clone_size: .; cdr3_length: 16; v_call: TRBV5-6; cdr3_aa: CASSYRTGAKNTEAFF; cdr3_nt: TGTGCCAGCAGCTATCGGACAGGGGCCAAGAACACTGAAGCTTTCTTT
j_call: TRBJ1-1; d_call: TRBD1; clone_size: once; cdr3_length: 14; v_call: TRBV10-3; cdr3_aa: CAISQQGARTEAFF; cdr3_nt: TGTGCCATCAGTCAACAGGGGGCGCGAACTGAAGCTTTCTTT
j_call: TRBJ1-2; d_call: TRBD1; clone_size: .; cdr3_length: 13; v_call: TRBV29-1; cdr3_aa: CSVEDRDSLGYTF; cdr3_nt: TGCAGCGTTGAAGATCGGGACAGCCTGGGCTACACCTTC
j_call: TRBJ1-5; d_call: .; clone_size: .; cdr3_length: 19; v_call: TRBV6-1; cdr3_aa: CASSDIFYRGSVESQPQHF; cdr3_nt: TGTGCCAGCAGTGATATCTTCTACCGCGGGTCAGTGGAAAGTCAGCCCCAGCATTTT
j_call: TRBJ1-2; d_call: .; clone_size: .; cdr3_length: 13; v_call: TRBV27; cdr3_aa: CASNKAGGLGYTF; cdr3_nt: TGTGCCAGTAACAAAGCGGGGGGTTTAGGCTACACCTTC
j_call: TRBJ2-1; d_call: TRBD1; clone_size: few; cdr3_length: 13; v_call: TRBV5-1; cdr3_aa: CASSLGQGGEQFF; cdr3_nt: TGCGCCAGCAGCTTAGGACAGGGCGGTGAGCAGTTCTTC
j_call: TRBJ1-6; d_call: .; clone_size: .; cdr3_length: 14; v_call: TRBV13; cdr3_aa: CASSFEGRNSPLHF; cdr3_nt: TGTGCCAGCAGCTTCGAGGGCCGGAATTCACCCCTCCACTTT
j_call: TRBJ2-1; d_call: .; clone_size: .; cdr3_length: 16; v_call: TRBV19; cdr3_aa: CASSTTAGQAYNEQFF; cdr3_nt: TGTGCCAGTAGTACTACAGCGGGACAGGCCTACAATGAGCAGTTCTTC
j_call: TRBJ2-3; d_call: TRBD1; clone_size: .; cdr3_length: 16; v_call: TRBV4-1; cdr3_aa: CARSQGGGTGTNTQYF; cdr3_nt: TGCGCCCGCAGCCAAGGGGGGGGGACAGGGACAAATACGCAGTATTTT
j_call: TRBJ1-2; d_call: TRBD1; clone_size: once; cdr3_length: 16; v_call: TRBV6-6; cdr3_aa: CASSLPRDRGSEGYTF; cdr3_nt: TGTGCCAGCAGTCTACCTCGGGACAGGGGTAGTGAGGGCTACACCTTC
j_call: TRBJ1-5; d_call: .; clone_size: .; cdr3_length: 14; v_call: TRBV6-5; cdr3_aa: CASSYSEGYQPQHF; cdr3_nt: TGTGCCAGCAGTTACTCGGAGGGATATCAGCCCCAGCATTTT
j_call: TRBJ1-5; d_call: .; clone_size: .; cdr3_length: 14; v_call: TRBV29-1; cdr3_aa: CSVAEGANNQPQHF; cdr3_nt: TGCAGCGTTGCAGAGGGCGCGAACAATCAGCCCCAGCATTTT
j_call: TRBJ1-1; d_call: TRBD1; clone_size: .; cdr3_length: 15; v_call: TRBV30; cdr3_aa: CAWSVRGRPSREAFF; cdr3_nt: TGTGCCTGGAGTGTAAGGGGGCGACCATCCCGTGAAGCTTTCTTT
j_call: TRBJ1-2; d_call: TRBD1; clone_size: .; cdr3_length: 14; v_call: TRBV19; cdr3_aa: CASSQTGTNYGYTF; cdr3_nt: TGTGCCAGTAGTCAGACAGGGACAAACTATGGCTACACCTTC
j_call: TRBJ1-1; d_call: TRBD1; clone_size: .; cdr3_length: 16; v_call: TRBV19; cdr3_aa: CASRDRGAGMNTEAFF; cdr3_nt: TGTGCCAGCCGGGACAGGGGCGCTGGTATGAACACTGAAGCTTTCTTT
j_call: TRBJ1-3; d_call: .; clone_size: .; cdr3_length: 10; v_call: TRBV3-1/TRBV3-2; cdr3_aa: CASGGHTIYF; cdr3_nt: TGTGCCAGCGGTGGGCACACCATATATTTT
j_call: TRBJ1-5; d_call: .; clone_size: .; cdr3_length: 15; v_call: TRBV28; cdr3_aa: CASSFLGTYHQPQHF; cdr3_nt: TGTGCCAGCAGTTTTCTCGGGACATATCATCAGCCCCAGCATTTT
j_call: TRBJ1-4; d_call: .; clone_size: .; cdr3_length: 14; v_call: TRBV15; cdr3_aa: CATSGTQGNEKLFF; cdr3_nt: TGTGCCACCAGCGGGACGCAGGGGAATGAAAAACTGTTTTTT
j_call: TRBJ1-2; d_call: .; clone_size: .; cdr3_length: 15; v_call: TRBV3-1/TRBV3-2; cdr3_aa: CASSHRDVRGYGYTF; cdr3_nt: TGTGCCAGCAGCCATAGGGACGTCAGGGGCTATGGCTACACCTTC
j_call: TRBJ2-2; d_call: .; clone_size: .; cdr3_length: 13; v_call: TRBV10-1; cdr3_aa: CASSEVGTGELFF; cdr3_nt: TGCGCCAGCAGTGAGGTCGGCACCGGGGAGCTGTTTTTT
j_call: TRBJ1-1; d_call: .; clone_size: .; cdr3_length: 13; v_call: TRBV2; cdr3_aa: CASSPSWGQEAFF; cdr3_nt: TGTGCCAGCAGTCCGTCGTGGGGGCAGGAAGCTTTCTTT
j_call: TRBJ1-3; d_call: TRBD1; clone_size: .; cdr3_length: 18; v_call: TRBV11-2; cdr3_aa: CASSTGTGVTFSGNTIYF; cdr3_nt: TGTGCCAGCAGCACCGGGACAGGGGTCACCTTCTCTGGAAACACCATATATTTT
j_call: TRBJ1-4; d_call: .; clone_size: .; cdr3_length: 22; v_call: TRBV18; cdr3_aa: CASSPRRIGRTATPDSNEKLFF; cdr3_nt: TGTGCCAGCTCACCAAGGAGAATCGGCCGGACAGCGACCCCGGACTCGAATGAAAAACTGTTTTTT
j_call: TRBJ1-1; d_call: TRBD1; clone_size: few; cdr3_length: 16; v_call: TRBV13; cdr3_aa: CASSTEWGQGGTEAFF; cdr3_nt: TGTGCCAGCAGCACCGAATGGGGACAGGGAGGCACTGAAGCTTTCTTT
j_call: TRBJ1-1; d_call: .; clone_size: .; cdr3_length: 15; v_call: TRBV21-1; cdr3_aa: CASTGDWGGNTEAFF; cdr3_nt: TGTGCCAGCACGGGGGATTGGGGGGGAAACACTGAAGCTTTCTTT
j_call: TRBJ1-3; d_call: .; clone_size: .; cdr3_length: 16; v_call: TRBV21-1; cdr3_aa: CASSKDAGGQQNTIYF; cdr3_nt: TGTGCCAGCAGCAAAGATGCGGGGGGACAGCAAAACACCATATATTTT
j_call: TRBJ2-3; d_call: TRBD2; clone_size: .; cdr3_length: 18; v_call: TRBV5-1; cdr3_aa: CASSSYPSGGSSTDTQYF; cdr3_nt: TGCGCCAGCAGCTCCTATCCTAGCGGGGGGTCTAGCACAGATACGCAGTATTTT
j_call: TRBJ1-1; d_call: .; clone_size: .; cdr3_length: 15; v_call: TRBV13; cdr3_aa: CASSEYRPGNTEAFF; cdr3_nt: TGTGCCAGCAGCGAATACAGGCCGGGGAACACTGAAGCTTTCTTT
j_call: TRBJ1-1; d_call: TRBD1; clone_size: .; cdr3_length: 15; v_call: TRBV2; cdr3_aa: CASRLDRGTNTEAFF; cdr3_nt: TGTGCCAGCCGTCTGGACAGGGGGACGAACACTGAAGCTTTCTTT
j_call: TRBJ1-5; d_call: TRBD1; clone_size: .; cdr3_length: 15; v_call: TRBV9; cdr3_aa: CASSPHGTANQPQHF; cdr3_nt: TGTGCCAGCAGCCCTCATGGGACAGCTAATCAGCCCCAGCATTTT
j_call: TRBJ2-3; d_call: TRBD2; clone_size: once; cdr3_length: 18; v_call: TRBV4-2; cdr3_aa: CASSQNPEAGGLVDTQYF; cdr3_nt: TGTGCCAGCAGCCAAAATCCAGAGGCGGGGGGGCTGGTAGATACGCAGTATTTT
j_call: TRBJ2-3; d_call: TRBD1; clone_size: .; cdr3_length: 17; v_call: TRBV5-1; cdr3_aa: CASSLAGGQGGTDTQYF; cdr3_nt: TGCGCCAGCAGCTTGGCCGGGGGACAGGGAGGCACAGATACGCAGTATTTT
j_call: TRBJ1-6; d_call: TRBD1; clone_size: many; cdr3_length: 15; v_call: TRBV19; cdr3_aa: CASSMGQGIDSPLHF; cdr3_nt: TGTGCCAGTAGTATGGGACAGGGGATCGATTCACCCCTCCACTTT
j_call: TRBJ2-1; d_call: .; clone_size: .; cdr3_length: 13; v_call: TRBV5-1; cdr3_aa: CASRQAASDEQFF; cdr3_nt: TGCGCCAGCAGACAGGCAGCGAGCGATGAGCAGTTCTTC
j_call: TRBJ2-3; d_call: TRBD2; clone_size: once; cdr3_length: 17; v_call: TRBV25-1; cdr3_aa: CASSVAGGLAGTDTQYF; cdr3_nt: TGTGCCAGCAGTGTAGCGGGGGGCCTCGCGGGCACAGATACGCAGTATTTT
j_call: TRBJ1-3; d_call: .; clone_size: once; cdr3_length: 14; v_call: TRBV24-1; cdr3_aa: CATSDRQAGNTIYF; cdr3_nt: TGTGCCACCAGTGATCGACAGGCTGGAAACACCATATATTTT
j_call: TRBJ1-2; d_call: .; clone_size: .; cdr3_length: 16; v_call: TRBV5-6; cdr3_aa: CASSQYREVKDYGYTF; cdr3_nt: TGTGCCAGCAGTCAGTACCGGGAGGTTAAGGACTATGGCTACACCTTC
j_call: TRBJ1-1; d_call: .; clone_size: .; cdr3_length: 13; v_call: TRBV14; cdr3_aa: CASSQDHRTEAFF; cdr3_nt: TGTGCCAGCAGCCAAGATCACAGGACTGAAGCTTTCTTT
j_call: TRBJ2-1; d_call: TRBD2; clone_size: .; cdr3_length: 17; v_call: TRBV19; cdr3_aa: CASSTSSGGAFRNEQFF; cdr3_nt: TGTGCCAGTAGTACTTCTAGCGGGGGGGCGTTCCGCAATGAGCAGTTCTTC
j_call: TRBJ2-1; d_call: TRBD2; clone_size: .; cdr3_length: 15; v_call: TRBV14; cdr3_aa: CASSQGRGGYNEQFF; cdr3_nt: TGTGCCAGCAGCCAAGGCCGCGGGGGCTACAATGAGCAGTTCTTC
j_call: TRBJ1-2; d_call: TRBD1; clone_size: .; cdr3_length: 13; v_call: TRBV29-1; cdr3_aa: CSAPGQGVYGYTF; cdr3_nt: TGCAGCGCCCCGGGACAGGGGGTGTATGGCTACACCTTC
j_call: TRBJ1-4; d_call: .; clone_size: .; cdr3_length: 14; v_call: TRBV5-1; cdr3_aa: CASGLGQGNEKLFF; cdr3_nt: TGCGCCAGCGGCCTGGGGCAGGGTAATGAAAAACTGTTTTTT
j_call: TRBJ1-3; d_call: TRBD1; clone_size: .; cdr3_length: 16; v_call: TRBV19; cdr3_aa: CASSRATGHSGNTIYF; cdr3_nt: TGTGCCAGTAGTCGAGCGACAGGGCACTCTGGAAACACCATATATTTT
j_call: TRBJ2-1; d_call: .; clone_size: many; cdr3_length: 14; v_call: TRBV6-1; cdr3_aa: CASSDRVEVNEQFF; cdr3_nt: TGTGCCAGCAGTGACAGGGTCGAGGTCAATGAGCAGTTCTTC
j_call: TRBJ2-5; d_call: TRBD2; clone_size: .; cdr3_length: 17; v_call: TRBV9; cdr3_aa: CASSLLPAGGAQETQYF; cdr3_nt: TGTGCCAGCAGCCTACTCCCCGCCGGGGGGGCCCAAGAGACCCAGTACTTC
j_call: TRBJ1-3; d_call: .; clone_size: .; cdr3_length: 14; v_call: TRBV20-1; cdr3_aa: CSASKPSSGNTIYF; cdr3_nt: TGCAGTGCTAGTAAGCCGAGCTCTGGAAACACCATATATTTT